This T cell receptor beta chain derives from a study of tumor-infiltrating lymphocytes in primary liver carcinoma. Study information: Primary liver carcinomas in the patients were surgically resected. All patients, whether men or women, fell within 30 to 69 years of age.

The source of the blood RNA was unsorted whole blood, and germline DNA was extracted as well. With about 470 ng total RNA as template and a constant-region primer, TCR beta cDNA was made. ARM-PCR, slightly modified, supplied the TCR beta libraries through three nested multiplex PCR rounds. With TRBV1-TRBV30 forward primers and a C-beta reverse primer, the first two PCR rounds were run for around 11 cycles each. TCRdb reanalysed the multiplex PCR reads using MiXCR and keeps one entry per CDR3 protein. The sample lists about 300,000 distinct CDR3 sequences, less than 75% occurring once. The V segment lost 6 bases and the J segment 3 bases; nucleotides outside the gene matches: 5. This CDR3 is built from 15 residues. Study-wide results and caveats: Bulk unsorted material prevented CD4+ and CD8+ repertoire comparison.

This clonotype was observed many times. Its antigen remains unknown. The sequence was collected from a middle-aged man with primary liver carcinoma and hepatitis B virus infection. This sequence joins TRBV12-3 or TRBV12-4 and TRBJ2-7, with 13 positions matching TRBD2. The sequenced material came from peripheral blood. CDR3 coding DNA: TGTGCCAGCAGCTTACGACTAGCGGGAGGCTACGAGCAGTACTTC. Its translation is CASSLRLAGGYEQYF.